This entry is about one T cell receptor beta chain. This sample stems from a study of blood T cells in healthy people across ages. PCR was performed a second time for roughly 7 to 11 cycles using a sample-barcoded 5' primer and a J-beta primer mix. A single record per CDR3 protein comes from TCRdb applying MiXCR to the 5' RACE reads. The sample carries over a million distinct CDR3 sequences, around two fifths recorded once. The TCR comes from a woman aged 18 to 35 in good health. The sequenced material came from blood.

The CDR3 DNA sequence: TGCAGTGCTAGAGGTTCTAGCGGGGGTGTGACAGATACGCAGTATTTT. Its protein product is CSARGSSGGVTDTQYF. The chain is built from TRBV20-1 and TRBJ2-3; 10 bases agree with TRBD2. The CDR3 consists of 16 residues. Germline V lookup: CDR1 DFQATT, CDR2 SNEGSKA (reference sequence). Trimming took 1 base from V and 3 from J; bases not matched to a gene: 7.